Below, 30 T cell receptor beta chains from the same sample are listed, as sequenced in a study of metastatic and nonmetastatic thyroid tumors. TCRdb called clones again from the PCR reads with MiXCR. This sample yields 30,000 to 40,000 clones, of which approximately 32% are seen a single time; about 7.2% belongs to the top ten. No treatment had been given to any patient before thyroid surgery. Specimen: blood. The receptor source for this set is a female donor with papillary thyroid cancer or a benign thyroid nodule (not recorded which). Some clones in this sample may be carry-over from other donors' samples.

In its sample, this clone was seen a few times. This rearrangement joins TRBV20-1 to TRBJ2-5; D unclear. Trimming stripped 1 base from V and 1 base from J, with 19 bases between. Germline V gene data show CDR1 as DFQATT and CDR2 as SNEGSKA (reference sequence). The CDR3 extends over 17 amino acids. Here the CDR3 reads CSARAQLLRRFQETQYF. The CDR3 bases are TGCAGTGCTAGAGCTCAACTTTTGCGGAGATTCCAAGAGACCCAGTACTTC.

This clone was found many times. J is TRBJ1-4 and V is TRBV5-1; D gene ambiguous. The germline CDR1 and CDR2 sequences are SGHRS and YFSETQ. The length of the CDR3 is 16 residues. Trimming took 4 bases from V and 4 from J, leaving 17 bases between them. CDR3 in DNA: TGCGCCAGCAGCCCCATCGGTAGCATTAATAATGAAAAACTGTTTTTT. It encodes CASSPIGSINNEKLFF. The variable domain in full, completed from reference TRBV5-1 and TRBJ1-4, reads KAGVTQTPRYLIKTRGQQVTLSCSPISGHRSVSWYQQTPGQGLQFLFEYFSETQRNKGNFPGRFSGRQFSNSRSEMNVSTLELGDSALYLCASSPIGSINNEKLFFGSGTQLSVL.

The rearrangement uses TRBV4-2 and TRBJ2-7; D is unclear. CDR1 LGHNA and CDR2 YNFKEQ come from the germline V gene. The CDR3 runs to 15 residues. V lost 0 bases and J 5 bases, leaving 14 bases between the germline ends. This chain's CDR3 is CASSQDIAFGNEQYF. The CDR3 DNA sequence: TGTGCCAGCAGCCAAGACATTGCGTTTGGGAACGAGCAGTACTTC.

This rearrangement joins TRBV20-1 to TRBJ2-1, with 7 positions matching TRBD2. J gave up 5 bases and V 6 bases, and 7 bases lay outside the gene matches. CDR1 is DFQATT and CDR2 is SNEGSKA in the germline V gene (reference sequence). The CDR3 contains 13 residues. CDR3 amino acids: CSAPRGENNEQFF. The CDR3 coding sequence is TGCAGTGCCCCTCGGGGGGAAAACAATGAGCAGTTCTTC.

V and J are TRBV5-1 and TRBJ2-3; 14 bases match TRBD2. V shed 6 bases, J shed 3 bases, and the junction held 9 bases outside the gene matches. The CDR3 loop spans 17 amino acids. Germline V gene lookup returns CDR1 SGHRS and CDR2 YFSETQ. CDR3 sequence: CASNRLAGGTGTDTQYF. The CDR3 DNA is TGCGCCAGCAACAGACTAGCGGGAGGGACCGGTACAGATACGCAGTATTTT.

The table lists this clone with many counts. The chain's CDR3 is CASSFTGGNEQFF. CDR3 nucleotides: TGTGCCAGCAGCTTCACAGGGGGCAATGAGCAGTTCTTC. V and J are TRBV7-2 and TRBJ2-1; TRBD1 agrees at 8 bases. The CDR3 runs to 13 residues. V shed 3 bases and J 6 bases; nucleotides not matched to a gene: 1. Germline V gene lookup returns CDR1 SGHTA and CDR2 FQGNSA.

The chain carries TRBV7-2 and TRBJ2-1; weak D call: TRBD1 (6 bases). CDR1 is SGHTA and CDR2 is FQGNSA in the germline V gene. The V end lost 2 bases, the J end lost 12 bases, and 14 bases lay between the germline ends. This CDR3 has 13 amino acids. CDR3 sequence: CASSLLGAEWQFF. As DNA, the CDR3 is TGTGCCAGCAGCTTACTGGGGGCGGAGTGGCAGTTCTTC.

This clone turned up a few times. The chain is built from TRBV2 and TRBJ1-6; the D is unclear. The CDR3 is 12 residues long. Germline V CDR1 and CDR2: SNHLY, FYNNEI. Trimming left V 8 bases short and J 1 base short, with 3 bases between. In DNA, the CDR3 is TGTGCCAGCCGGTCCTATAATTCACCCCTCCACTTT. Its protein is CASRSYNSPLHF.

This sequence joins TRBV2 and TRBJ1-2; D not certain. V was trimmed by 4 bases and J by 3 bases, leaving 9 bases between them. Germline V lookup: CDR1 SNHLY, CDR2 FYNNEI. The CDR3 has 13 amino acids. CDR3 sequence: CASSVRLDYGYTF. The DNA of the CDR3 is TGTGCCAGCAGTGTCAGGTTGGACTATGGCTACACCTTC.

Many counts were recorded for this clone. This chain connects TRBV4-1 to TRBJ1-2, with D possibly TRBD1 on 5 matching bases. Trimming stripped 0 bases from V and 3 bases from J, with 14 bases between. Looked up from germline, CDR1 is MGHRA and CDR2 is YSYEKL. The CDR3 runs 16 residues. CDR3 bases: TGCGCCAGCAGCCAAGATGTTTGGCAGGGCGACTATGGCTACACCTTC. This gives the protein CASSQDVWQGDYGYTF.

This clone has ten or more counts. The chain has TRBV18 and TRBJ2-5, with D perhaps TRBD1 (6 bases). From germline, CDR1 is KGHSH and CDR2 LQKENI. The CDR3 consists of 13 residues. With 4 bases removed from V and 2 bases from J, the gap between germline ends came to 8 bases. CDR3 protein: CASSRTVQETQYF. CDR3 nucleotide sequence: TGTGCCAGCTCACGGACAGTTCAAGAGACCCAGTACTTC.

The J gene is TRBJ2-1, the V gene TRBV2; 8 bases match TRBD2. Germline CDR1 reads SNHLY; CDR2 reads FYNNEI. V shed 3 bases and J 4 bases; nucleotides not matched to a gene: 8. This CDR3 region has 16 residues. The CDR3 sequence: CASSETSGSAYNEQFF. For the CDR3, the DNA is TGTGCCAGCAGTGAGACAAGCGGGAGTGCTTACAATGAGCAGTTCTTC.

Only a few counts were recorded for this clone. The chain links TRBV6-4 to TRBJ2-1, with 7 bases aligning to TRBD2. V gave up 2 bases and J gave up 4 bases; unmatched junction bases: 5. The germline V gene encodes CDR1 MRHNA and CDR2 SNTAGT. The CDR3 has 15 amino acids. CDR3 coding DNA: TGTGCCAGCAGTGACCTAGCGGCCTCATACAATGAGCAGTTCTTC. Translated, it gives CASSDLAASYNEQFF.

This clone showed up many times. The J gene is TRBJ2-2, the V gene TRBV19; no firm D call. The CDR3 has 14 amino acids. From germline, CDR1 is LNHDA and CDR2 SQIVND (reference sequence). The V and J ends lost 10 bases and 2 bases respectively, with 14 bases between them. CDR3 protein: CATSRAVNTGELFF. CDR3 DNA: TGTGCCACCTCTAGGGCAGTCAACACCGGGGAGCTGTTTTTT.

This clone has only a few counts. The chain is built from TRBV19 and TRBJ2-7; 9 bases align to TRBD1. Germline-derived CDR1 and CDR2 are LNHDA and SQIVND (reference sequence). The CDR3 consists of 15 residues. The junction had 6 bases not matched to a gene; V was cut back by 3 bases and J by 3 bases. CDR3 protein: CASSITGTGSYEQYF. The CDR3 nucleotides are TGTGCCAGTAGTATCACCGGGACAGGGAGCTACGAGCAGTACTTC.

The rearrangement joins TRBV20-1 to TRBJ1-1; 7 bases are shared with TRBD1. V was pared by 4 bases and J by 2 bases, with 7 bases of the junction left unmatched. This CDR3 has 14 amino acids. Germline V gene sequence: CDR1 DFQATT, CDR2 SNEGSKA (reference sequence). CDR3 DNA: TGCAGTGCTAAAACCGGGACAGCCAACACTGAAGCTTTCTTT. It is translated as CSAKTGTANTEAFF.

The chain employs TRBV20-1 and TRBJ1-2, with TRBD1 matching 7 bases. Looked up from germline, CDR1 is DFQATT and CDR2 is SNEGSKA (reference sequence). This CDR3 comprises 14 residues. With V trimmed by 0 bases and J by 8 bases, 9 bases remained unmatched. CDR3 amino acids: CSARDPEGAGGYTF. The CDR3 DNA is TGCAGTGCTAGAGATCCTGAGGGGGCAGGGGGCTACACCTTC.

The table lists this clone with a few counts. A much larger clone sits a single nucleotide away, making a read error possible. This CDR3 is also generated by other DNA sequences in the sample. This rearrangement joins TRBV28 to TRBJ2-3; the match to TRBD1 covers 10 bases. This CDR3 contains 16 residues. CDR1 is MDHEN and CDR2 is SYDVKM in the germline V gene. V shed 6 bases, J shed 4 bases, and the junction held 10 bases outside the gene matches. CDR3 amino acids: CASRSPWTGGPDTQYF. The CDR3 nucleotides are TGTGCCAGCAGGAGCCCTTGGACAGGGGGGCCAGATACGCAGTATTTT. The full variable domain, completed using reference TRBV28 and TRBJ2-3, is DVKVTQSSRYLVKRTGEKVFLECVQDMDHENMFWYRQDPGLGLRLIYFSYDVKMKEKGDIPEGYSVSREKKERFSLILESASTNQTSMYLCASRSPWTGGPDTQYFGPGTRLTVL.

The sample holds a few counts of this clone. The V call is TRBV6-1, the J call TRBJ2-6; 8 positions match TRBD1. Germline V CDR1 and CDR2: MNHNS, SASEGT. This CDR3 has 16 amino acids. V was clipped by 7 bases and J by 0 bases; unmatched bases: 5. This CDR3 reads CASTGGAPSGANVLTF. CDR3 nucleotides: TGTGCCAGCACAGGGGGCGCTCCCTCTGGGGCCAACGTCCTGACTTTC.

The J gene is TRBJ1-2, the V gene TRBV5-1, with a weak D call TRBD1 (6 bases). Trimming took 3 bases from V and 1 from J, leaving 19 bases between them. Looked up from germline, CDR1 is SGHRS and CDR2 is YFSETQ. This CDR3 contains 17 residues. The DNA of the CDR3 is TGCGCCAGCAGCTATCACCCGACAGGAGATCTTAACTATGGCTACACCTTC. It yields the protein CASSYHPTGDLNYGYTF.

This clone showed up just a few times. This chain connects TRBV2 to TRBJ1-5; TRBD1 agrees at 7 bases. This CDR3 is 13 amino acids long. Germline V gene sequence: CDR1 SNHLY, CDR2 FYNNEI. The junction had 8 bases not matched to a gene; V was cut back by 8 bases and J by 7 bases. CDR3 sequence: CASRGQAGQPQHF. CDR3 nucleotide sequence: TGTGCCAGCCGAGGACAGGCGGGGCAGCCCCAGCATTTT.

This clone was observed a handful of times. The chain is built from TRBV24-1 and TRBJ2-1; D ambiguous. CDR1 KGHDR and CDR2 SFDVKD come from the germline V gene. Trimming removed 5 bases at V and 8 bases at J, with 21 bases between. This CDR3 is built from 16 residues. CDR3 region: CATSGAHLTLDDEQFF. For the CDR3, the DNA is TGTGCCACCAGTGGAGCTCACTTGACCCTTGACGATGAGCAGTTCTTC.

This clone has at least ten counts. V gene TRBV19 combines with J gene TRBJ2-3; 9 nucleotides line up with TRBD2. The ends lost 2 bases at V and 5 bases at J; junction bases unmatched: 8. Per the germline V gene, CDR1 is LNHDA and CDR2 is SQIVND (reference sequence). CDR3 size: 16 residues. The CDR3 coding sequence is TGTGCCAGTAGTATATACGGCGGGGGGGCAGGAGATACGCAGTATTTT. It codes for CASSIYGGGAGDTQYF.

This clone has a count of ten or more. This could be a read error, since a much larger clone is one nucleotide away. Other DNA sequences in this sample translate to the same CDR3. The rearrangement links TRBV20-1 to TRBJ1-2; 9 bases match TRBD1. V gave up 3 bases and J gave up 5 bases; unmatched junction bases: 10. The CDR3 consists of 15 residues. Germline CDR1 DFQATT, CDR2 SNEGSKA (reference sequence). CDR3 bases: TGCAGTGCTAGGGTTCGGACAGGGGAATTTTATGGCTACACCTTC. It yields the protein CSARVRTGEFYGYTF.

This clone is deemed medium-sized. This rearrangement joins TRBV27 to TRBJ1-2; tentative D call: TRBD1 (5 bases). Germline V gene lookup returns CDR1 MNHEY and CDR2 SMNVEV (reference sequence). The V gene lost 3 bases and the J gene lost 4 bases, with 9 bases spanning the gap. The CDR3 has 13 residues. CDR3 bases: TGTGCCAGCAGTTTCGGGGGAGCCTATGGCTACACCTTC. This translates into CASSFGGAYGYTF.

The chain has TRBV20-1 and TRBJ2-1, with TRBD2 matching 8 bases. The V gene end was trimmed by 5 bases and the J gene end by 4 bases; junction bases not matched to a gene: 16. Germline loops: CDR1 DFQATT, CDR2 SNEGSKA (reference sequence). The CDR3 spans 17 residues. The CDR3 DNA reads TGCAGTGCTCCGAGTGTTAGAAGCGGGAGACCTTACAATGAGCAGTTCTTC. It codes for CSAPSVRSGRPYNEQFF.

This clone has just a few counts. Mismatch with germline at one junction end may stem from a read error. The rearrangement links TRBV6-1 to TRBJ1-1, with 11 bases matching TRBD1. The germline V gene encodes CDR1 MNHNS and CDR2 SASEGT. The CDR3 has 14 residues. The CDR3 loop is CTSAGQGANTEAFF. The CDR3 DNA reads as TGTACCAGCGCCGGACAGGGGGCGAACACTGAAGCTTTCTTT.

This clone was seen many times. The chain is built from TRBV7-9 and TRBJ2-4; D not resolved. V shed 5 bases and J shed 1 base, with 9 bases lying between them. The CDR3 is 14 residues long. The germline V gene has CDR1 SEHNR and CDR2 FQNEAQ (reference sequence). The CDR3 sequence: CASSTASAKNIQYF. The CDR3 region has the DNA TGTGCCAGCAGCACGGCGTCGGCCAAAAACATTCAGTACTTC.

This rearrangement joins TRBV28 to TRBJ1-5; the D is unclear. V was pared by 3 bases and J by 4 bases, with 4 bases between. The germline V gene has CDR1 MDHEN and CDR2 SYDVKM. The CDR3 contains 12 residues. CDR3 protein: CASSLENQPQHF. CDR3 DNA: TGTGCCAGCAGTTTGGAAAATCAGCCCCAGCATTTT.

The sample holds many counts of this clone. V is TRBV5-4 and J is TRBJ2-5; D is ambiguous. Germline V gene sequence: CDR1 SGHNT, CDR2 YYREEE (reference sequence). V was cut by 2 bases and J by 1 base, with 9 bases left in between. This CDR3 has 14 residues. CDR3 bases: TGTGCCAGCAGCTTTCTTAGCCCCCAAGAGACCCAGTACTTC. The encoded protein is CASSFLSPQETQYF.